This TCR beta chain stems from a study of regulatory T cells in long-lasting Graves disease. Study outcomes and limitations: Persistent disease preferred TRBV28, TRBJ1-2 and TRBJ2-5; new disease, TRBV20-1 and TRBJ2-1.

As to this clonotype: The antigen is undetermined.

The time point was: newly diagnosed GD, antithyroid drugs for less than 3 months. PBMCs were the source of the RNA used for TCR sequencing. This CDR3 is 20 amino acids long. Germline lookup yields CDR1 MNHNS and CDR2 SASEGT. Trimming took off 6 bases at V and 1 base at J, with 31 bases between the two ends. Construction of the TCR beta libraries employed iRepertoire HTBI primers in conjunction with Arm-PCR of CDR3 regions. A single record per CDR3 protein comes from TCRdb applying MiXCR to the multiplex PCR reads. The top ten hold 16% of the sample, which has 400,000 to 500,000 distinct CDR3 sequences, about 15% seen once. The data were also submitted as part of a second study, on T cells in Graves' hyperthyroidism and ophthalmopathy. That study adds: The HTBI set primed first-round TCR CDR3 RT-PCR.

Sequenced material: peripheral blood mononuclear cells (PBMCs), taken at new diagnosis, from a patient treated with antithyroid drugs. The chain has TRBV6-1 and TRBJ2-7; perhaps TRBD1 as D (6 bases). The TCR was taken from a woman aged 25-40 years with Graves disease. CDR3: CASRLSAGAGATKSSYEQYF. The CDR3 DNA follows: TGTGCCAGCAGGTTAAGCGCCGGGGCAGGGGCCACCAAATCGTCCTACGAGCAGTACTTC.